This T cell receptor beta chain was found in a study of PD-1 blockade in classical Hodgkin lymphoma. Some clones are missing from TCRdb's copy, which holds only in-frame ones; the method was immunoSEQ multiplex PCR. The table records about 52,000 clones, about 89% of them present only once. Noted time point: cycle 4 day 1 (C4D1), after 5 to 7 weeks of nivolumab. Every patient relapsed after autologous stem cell transplantation, and brentuximab vedotin exposure varied. The CDR3 sequence is 15 residues long. In germline, CDR1 is MGHRA, CDR2 YSYEKL. V lost 1 base, J lost 3 bases, and 9 bases lay in between.

This specimen was peripheral blood mononuclear cells (PBMCs), taken before the fourth cycle of nivolumab. The chain employs TRBV4-1 and TRBJ1-4; D might be TRBD1 (5 bases). This receptor was taken from a human donor with classical Hodgkin lymphoma. Here the CDR3 DNA reads TGCGCCAGCAGCCAAGGTGGGGGACCTAATGAAAAACTGTTTTTT. It encodes CASSQGGGPNEKLFF.